Listed below are T cell receptor beta chains from one sample, sequenced in a study of blood T cell repertoires in COVID-19. Some clones are missing from TCRdb's copy, which holds only in-frame ones; the method was immunoSEQ multiplex PCR. The data contain tens of thousands of clones, roughly 82% of them singletons. The sample was peripheral blood. The receptors were sampled from an older woman with acute or convalescent COVID-19. Both conserved end residues are part of each CDR3. Each record gives: V gene, clone size, D gene, J gene, CDR3 DNA, CDR3 protein. A D gene is named only where the DNA matches it firmly. A row's size may be missing; if present it is once, few, many or a size class.

>TRBV30|once|TRBD1|TRBJ1-5
TGTGCCTGGAGTGTGGGACAGGGAAGCAATCAGCCCCAGCATTTT
CAWSVGQGSNQPQHF
>TRBV19|NA|NA|TRBJ2-7
TGTGCCAGTAGTACAGGGGGGAGGACCTACGAGCAGTACTTC
CASSTGGRTYEQYF
>TRBV5-5|once|NA|TRBJ2-7
TGTGCCAGCAGCTTGGCCGCAGGGTTTTCGGTCTACGAGCAGTACTTC
CASSLAAGFSVYEQYF
>TRBV2|NA|NA|TRBJ1-4
TGTGCCAGCAGTTTAGCGTCAACTAATGAAAAACTGTTTTTT
CASSLASTNEKLFF
>TRBV3-1/TRBV3-2|NA|NA|TRBJ1-2
TGTGCCAGCAGCCAAGATCCAGGTAGGCCCAACTATGGCTACACCTTC
CASSQDPGRPNYGYTF
>TRBV13|NA|NA|TRBJ1-1
TGTGCCAGCAGCTTATCTTGGGGGGGAAGCAATGAAGCTTTCTTT
CASSLSWGGSNEAFF
>TRBV2|NA|NA|TRBJ1-1
TGTGCCAGCAGTGACGGGGGGCGCAGCGCTGAAGCTTTCTTT
CASSDGGRSAEAFF
>TRBV5-1|NA|TRBD1|TRBJ1-2
TGCGCCAGCAGCTTGGGGGGACAGGGTAACTATGGCTACACCTTC
CASSLGGQGNYGYTF
>TRBV2|NA|TRBD1|TRBJ1-2
TGTGCCAGCGAGAACAGGGGATTTAACTATGGCTACACCTTC
CASENRGFNYGYTF
>TRBV28|NA|NA|TRBJ2-3
TGTGCCAGCAGCAAAGCGGATTTAGGTACGCAGTATTTT
CASSKADLGTQYF
>TRBV2|NA|NA|TRBJ1-2
TGTGCCAGCAGTGGGAGTAGGGGAAGCTATGGCTACACCTTC
CASSGSRGSYGYTF
>TRBV5-6|NA|TRBD1|TRBJ1-1
TGTGCCAGCAGCTTTTTCGACAGGGGGCTTGGCACTGAAGCTTTCTTT
CASSFFDRGLGTEAFF
>TRBV4-1|NA|TRBD1|TRBJ1-4
TGCGCCAGCAGCCAGTATACAGGGGAGACTAATGAAAAACTGTTTTTT
CASSQYTGETNEKLFF
>TRBV5-1|NA|TRBD2|TRBJ2-1
TGCGCCAGCAGCTTGGGGATCCCAGCGGGGGGGCTGTACGAGCAGTTCTTC
CASSLGIPAGGLYEQFF
>TRBV28|NA|NA|TRBJ1-4
TGTGCCAGCAGTTTATCAGGGGCGGTAGAAAAACTGTTTTTT
CASSLSGAVEKLFF
>TRBV6-2/TRBV6-3|NA|TRBD1|TRBJ1-6
TGTGCCAGCAGTAAACCGGGACAGAATTCACCCCTCCACTTT
CASSKPGQNSPLHF
>TRBV5-4|NA|TRBD1|TRBJ2-1
TGTGCCAGCAGCGCCGCAGGGGGTACGACGAGGGACTACAATGAGCAGTTCTTC
CASSAAGGTTRDYNEQFF
>TRBV10-2|NA|NA|TRBJ2-5
TGCGCCAGCCGCATGTGGCGGTCTGGAGAGACCCAGTACTTC
CASRMWRSGETQYF
>TRBV27|NA|NA|TRBJ1-5
TGTGCCAGCTCAGGGGAATTGGGTCAGCCCCAGCATTTT
CASSGELGQPQHF
>TRBV5-4|NA|TRBD2|TRBJ2-5
TGTGCCAGCAGCTTGGCCACCAGCGGGAGGGCCGGGGAGACCCAGTACTTC
CASSLATSGRAGETQYF